This T cell receptor (beta chain) is from a study of blood T cell repertoires in COVID-19. The overall study: The cDNA or gDNA used as material had been derived from T cells, B-cell-depleted T cells, or PBMCs.

Germline V CDR1 and CDR2: LNHDA, SQIVND (reference sequence). This CDR3 is built from 15 residues. V was shortened by 4 bases and J by 3 bases, with 14 bases between the two germline ends. Recruits, aged about 18 to 95 years, lived in 24 US areas. Measured with immunoSEQ multiplex PCR; TCRdb has only the in-frame clones, and not every one. The table has under 200,000 clones, approximately 82% seen once. The V gene is TRBV19, the J gene TRBJ2-3; D remains ambiguous. Sample: PBMCs or T cells enriched from blood (not recorded which). This clonotype was obtained from a man in his 60s who had recovered from COVID-19. The CDR3 protein is CASSNRFGATDTQYF. In DNA, the CDR3 is TGTGCCAGTAGTAACCGGTTCGGAGCAACAGATACGCAGTATTTT.